These 21 T cell receptor beta chains came from one sample sequenced in a study of blood T cell repertoires in COVID-19. The table came from immunoSEQ multiplex PCR; TCRdb's copy has only in-frame clones and leaves some out. The sample lists 250,000 to 350,000 clones, roughly 84% seen once, with over 1.3% in the top ten. Sequenced sample: peripheral blood. The origin of the receptors is a human donor with COVID-19, enrolled during active disease. The donor label of this sample is uncertain.

A remark on this clone: The sample has other DNA sequences that encode this CDR3 too. This chain links TRBV5-8 with TRBJ2-3; 11 nucleotides agree with TRBD2. The CDR3 totals 16 residues. Trimming removed 4 bases from V and 2 bases from J; junction bases left unmatched: 6. The germline CDR1 and CDR2 sequences are SGHTS and YDEGEE. CDR3 nucleotide sequence: TGTGCCAGCAGCCTGGGGACTAGCGGATCCACAGATACGCAGTATTTT. Its translation is CASSLGTSGSTDTQYF.

The V and J genes are TRBV30 and TRBJ1-4; possibly TRBD1 for D (5 bases). V was clipped by 3 bases and J by 4 bases, with 30 bases between them. This CDR3 comprises 20 residues. Germline loops: CDR1 GTSNPN, CDR2 SVGIG (reference sequence). This CDR3 is CAWSSTAGVHGGGYNEKLFF. DNA of the CDR3: TGTGCCTGGAGCAGTACTGCCGGCGTTCATGGGGGGGGATATAATGAAAAACTGTTTTTT.

The chain links TRBV30 to TRBJ1-1; 7 bases match TRBD1. Germline values: CDR1 GTSNPN, CDR2 SVGIG (reference sequence). The CDR3 is made up of 15 amino acids. V gave up 7 bases and J gave up 4 bases; unmatched junction bases: 15. The CDR3 here is CAYLTGAMGGTEAFF. CDR3 DNA sequence: TGTGCCTATTTAACAGGGGCCATGGGGGGCACTGAAGCTTTCTTT.

This chain uses TRBV27 with TRBJ1-2; the match to TRBD1 covers 7 bases. J was trimmed by 7 bases and V by 3 bases; bases with no gene match: 8. Germline assignment: CDR1 MNHEY and CDR2 SMNVEV (reference sequence). This CDR3 has 14 residues. The DNA of the CDR3 is TGTGCCAGCAGTTTGACAGGGTATGAATCTGGCTACACCTTC. Protein product: CASSLTGYESGYTF.

J is TRBJ1-1 and V is TRBV19; D call uncertain. Germline V lookup: CDR1 LNHDA, CDR2 SQIVND (reference sequence). This CDR3 region has 13 residues. Trimming took 3 bases from V and 4 from J, leaving 9 bases between them. CDR3 loop: CASSIGSPTEAFF. The DNA of the CDR3 is TGTGCCAGTAGTATTGGTAGCCCCACTGAAGCTTTCTTT.

The CDR3 is CASSPQTGISEQYF. CDR3 in DNA: TGTGCCAGCAGCCCCCAGACAGGGATAAGCGAGCAGTACTTC. The genes are TRBV7-2 and TRBJ2-7, with 7 bases that match TRBD1. The CDR3 contains 14 residues. Germline V gene sequence: CDR1 SGHTA, CDR2 FQGNSA. V gave up 5 bases and J gave up 6 bases; unmatched junction bases: 10.

This clone was seen a handful of times. This chain uses TRBV9 with TRBJ1-2, with TRBD1 matching 9 bases. The length of the CDR3 is 15 residues. The J segment lost 7 bases and the V segment lost 1 base, leaving 8 bases of the junction unmatched. Germline V CDR1 and CDR2: SGDLS, YYNGEE. The DNA for the CDR3 is TGTGCCAGCAGCGTATTCTGGGACAGGGTCGGTGGCTACACCTTC. This translates into CASSVFWDRVGGYTF. The complete variable domain, with remaining parts taken from reference TRBV9 and TRBJ1-2, reads DSGVTQTPKHLITATGQRVTLRCSPRSGDLSVYWYQQSLDQGLQFLIQYYNGEERAKGNILERFSAQQFPDLHSELNLSSLELGDSALYFCASSVFWDRVGGYTFGSGTRLTVV.

V usage is TRBV10-2 and J usage is TRBJ1-2; weak D call: TRBD1 (5 bases). V was trimmed by 3 bases and J by 5 bases, leaving 16 bases between them. CDR3 length: 15 amino acids. The germline V gene encodes CDR1 WSHSY and CDR2 SAAADI. In DNA, the CDR3 is TGCGCCAGCAGTGAAAACAGTGGGGCGGGGTATGGCTACACCTTC. This translates into CASSENSGAGYGYTF.

This rearrangement joins TRBV30 to TRBJ2-7, with D possibly matching TRBD1 (5 bases). Trimming stripped 3 bases from V and 4 bases from J, with 7 bases between. Looked up from germline, CDR1 is GTSNPN and CDR2 is SVGIG (reference sequence). The CDR3 loop spans 11 amino acids. This chain's CDR3 is CAWSRQYEQYF. CDR3 coding DNA: TGTGCCTGGAGCAGACAGTACGAGCAGTACTTC.

This sequence joins TRBV28 and TRBJ1-4, with D possibly being TRBD1 (6 bases). Germline V CDR1 and CDR2: MDHEN, SYDVKM. V gave up 1 base and J gave up 7 bases, with 19 bases separating them. The CDR3 totals 17 residues. The CDR3 region is CASSLYTGGQGTEKLFF. In DNA form, the CDR3 reads TGTGCCAGCAGTTTATACACGGGAGGGCAGGGGACTGAAAAACTGTTTTTT.

This chain connects TRBV30 to TRBJ1-1, with 7 bases fitting TRBD1. Germline V gene lookup returns CDR1 GTSNPN and CDR2 SVGIG (reference sequence). The V and J ends lost 3 bases and 2 bases, in that order; junction bases with no gene match: 6. The length of the CDR3 is 14 residues. DNA for the CDR3: TGTGCCTGGAGCCGCGGGACAGATAACACTGAAGCTTTCTTT. Translated: CAWSRGTDNTEAFF.

The V and J genes are TRBV30 and TRBJ1-5; D remains unclear. Trimming cost V 1 base and J 3 bases, with 7 bases left between them. The CDR3 consists of 13 residues. The V gene's germline CDR1 is GTSNPN and CDR2 SVGIG (reference sequence). The DNA for the CDR3 is TGTGCCTGGAGTGGCAGTCCCAATCAGCCCCAGCATTTT. Translation gives CAWSGSPNQPQHF.

The chain joins TRBV29-1 to TRBJ2-7, with D perhaps TRBD2 (6 bases). Germline loops: CDR1 SQVTM, CDR2 ANQGSEA. Trimming shortened V by 4 bases and J by 6 bases, and 10 bases separated the two germline ends. The CDR3 loop spans 11 amino acids. The chain's CDR3 is CSVGAGREQYF. CDR3 DNA: TGCAGCGTTGGTGCGGGGCGCGAGCAGTACTTC.

The rearrangement joins TRBV7-9 to TRBJ2-3; TRBD2 matches at 12 bases. J gave up 2 bases and V 2 bases, and 5 bases lay outside the gene matches. CDR3 length: 17 residues. The germline CDR1 and CDR2 sequences are SEHNR and FQNEAQ (reference sequence). The chain's CDR3 is CASSLPGTSGPTDTQYF. DNA of the CDR3: TGTGCCAGCAGCTTACCGGGGACTAGCGGGCCCACAGATACGCAGTATTTT.

J is TRBJ2-2 and V is TRBV7-2; D may be TRBD2 (6 bases). With 3 bases removed from V and 7 bases from J, the gap between germline ends came to 15 bases. The CDR3 is made up of 15 amino acids. The germline CDR1 and CDR2 sequences are SGHTA and FQGNSA. CDR3 residues: CASSFASGSGGELFF. For the CDR3, the DNA is TGTGCCAGCAGCTTCGCAAGCGGGTCAGGCGGGGAGCTGTTTTTT. The complete variable domain, with remaining parts taken from reference TRBV7-2 and TRBJ2-2, reads GAGVSQSPSNKVTEKGKDVELRCDPISGHTALYWYRQSLGQGLEFLIYFQGNSAPDKSGLPSDRFSAERTGGSVSTLTIQRTQQEDSAVYLCASSFASGSGGELFFGEGSRLTVL.

The rearrangement links TRBV6-5 to TRBJ1-2; no clear D. Deletions cut 5 bases from V and 1 base from J, with 14 bases between. The germline gives CDR1 MNHEY, CDR2 SVGAGI. This CDR3 contains 15 residues. Here the CDR3 DNA reads TGTGCCAGCAGTCCTGGGAGGGAAGGTAACTATGGCTACACCTTC. Protein: CASSPGREGNYGYTF.

This clone has more than one count but fewer than ten. The V gene is TRBV27, the J gene TRBJ2-1; TRBD2 matches 10 bases. The CDR3 has 15 amino acids. The germline V gene encodes CDR1 MNHEY and CDR2 SMNVEV (reference sequence). The trim removed 7 bases at V and 0 bases at J, leaving 3 bases unmatched. CDR3 in DNA: TGTGCCAGCATGGCTAGCGGGAGCTCCTACAATGAGCAGTTCTTC. Translated, it gives CASMASGSSYNEQFF.

The chain carries TRBV2 and TRBJ2-5; tentatively, D is TRBD1 (5 bases). CDR1 is SNHLY, CDR2 FYNNEI, per germline. The CDR3 sequence is 13 residues long. V lost 8 bases to trimming and J lost 2 bases, with 12 bases between them. This chain's CDR3 is CASPVTAQETQYF. As DNA, the CDR3 is TGTGCCAGCCCCGTGACAGCTCAAGAGACCCAGTACTTC.

In DNA form, the CDR3 reads TGTGCCAGCAGCTCCCCGATAGCGGGAGGGTTCGGTGAGCAGTTCTTC. Protein sequence: CASSSPIAGGFGEQFF. The V call is TRBV7-3, the J call TRBJ2-1; the match to TRBD2 covers 11 bases. Germline trimming cut 4 bases from V and 9 bases from J; bases unmatched to any gene: 11. This CDR3 has 16 residues. Germline assignment: CDR1 SGHTA and CDR2 FQGTGA. Based on the CDR3 plus reference TRBV7-3 and TRBJ2-1, the full variable domain is GAGVSQTPSNKVTEKGKYVELRCDPISGHTALYWYRQSLGQGPEFLIYFQGTGAADDSGLPNDRFFAVRPEGSVSTLKIQRTERGDSAVYLCASSSPIAGGFGEQFFGPGTRLTVL.

This clone was observed a handful of times. The chain employs TRBV9 and TRBJ1-6; D gene ambiguous. The germline gives CDR1 SGDLS, CDR2 YYNGEE. The CDR3 consists of 16 residues. Trimming removed 4 bases at V and 7 bases at J, with 18 bases between. CDR3 sequence: CASSSKTGMGNSPLHF. DNA for the CDR3: TGTGCCAGCAGCTCCAAGACCGGGATGGGAAATTCACCCCTCCACTTT.

DNA for the CDR3: TGTGCCAGCAGCCCCGGGTTCGTCCACAATGAGCAGTTCTTC. Its protein is CASSPGFVHNEQFF. J is TRBJ2-1 and V is TRBV6-2 or TRBV6-3; D call uncertain. This CDR3 comprises 14 residues. Trimming left V 6 bases short and J 5 bases short, with 14 bases between. The V gene's germline CDR1 is MNHEY and CDR2 SVGEGT.